Below, 10 T cell receptor beta chains from the same sample are listed, as sequenced in a study of blood T cell repertoires in COVID-19. Assay used: immunoSEQ multiplex PCR; TCRdb lists only in-frame clones, some missing. The repertoire includes 150,000 or so clones, around 84% of them detected once, and roughly 5.7% sits in the top ten. Sample: PBMCs or T cells enriched from blood (not recorded which). These receptors were taken from a woman in her forties or fifties who had been exposed to COVID-19.

This clone was seen just once. This chain's CDR3 is CASRDKGTGSYGYTF. CDR3 bases: TGTGCCAGCAGGGACAAGGGGACAGGGTCTTATGGCTACACCTTC. The V gene is TRBV5-6, the J gene TRBJ1-2, with 9 bases lining up with TRBD1. The CDR3 sequence is 15 residues long. In germline, CDR1 is SGHDT, CDR2 YYEEEE. Trimming at V came to 5 bases and at J to 5 bases, leaving 10 bases not matched to a gene.

V gene TRBV29-1 combines with J gene TRBJ2-1; a weak D match, TRBD2 (6 bases). This CDR3 spans 16 amino acids. The germline V gene has CDR1 SQVTM and CDR2 ANQGSEA. Trimming stripped 2 bases from V and 10 bases from J, with 24 bases between. This CDR3 reads CSVERRKGISGGEQFF. DNA for the CDR3: TGCAGCGTTGAACGTAGGAAGGGGATTAGCGGCGGAGAGCAGTTCTTC.

The chain joins TRBV19 to TRBJ1-6; perhaps TRBD1 as D (6 bases). V shed 5 bases and J shed 2 bases, with 13 bases lying between them. Germline-derived CDR1 and CDR2 are LNHDA and SQIVND (reference sequence). The CDR3 runs to 16 residues. CDR3 nucleotide sequence: TGTGCCAGTAGTTCGCAGGGGTTCGCCTATAATTCACCCCTCCACTTT. It yields the protein CASSSQGFAYNSPLHF.

This chain connects TRBV6-5 to TRBJ2-7; no clear D gene. V lost 6 bases to trimming and J lost 1 base, with 7 bases between them. The germline V gene encodes CDR1 MNHEY and CDR2 SVGAGI. The CDR3 contains 12 residues. The CDR3 bases are TGTGCCAGCAGCCTAGGTTCCTACGAGCAGTACTTC. It is translated as CASSLGSYEQYF.

This clone was observed once. The chain's CDR3 is CASSRGTSGWGSLGANVLTF. CDR3 DNA: TGTGCCAGCTCACGAGGGACTAGCGGCTGGGGGAGTCTTGGGGCCAACGTCCTGACTTTC. The rearrangement links TRBV9 to TRBJ2-6, with 11 positions matching TRBD2. V shed 7 bases and J 3 bases; nucleotides not matched to a gene: 18. The germline V gene encodes CDR1 SGDLS and CDR2 YYNGEE. This CDR3 has 20 amino acids.

This chain uses TRBV6-4 with TRBJ2-1; a possible D gene is TRBD1 (6 bases). The CDR3 loop spans 13 amino acids. Germline V gene data show CDR1 as MRHNA and CDR2 as SNTAGT. Trimming removed 5 bases at V and 7 bases at J, with 12 bases between. As DNA, the CDR3 is TGTGCCAGCAGTCACAGGGAAGGGAATGAGCAGTTCTTC. Amino acid sequence: CASSHREGNEQFF.

V is TRBV5-6 and J is TRBJ1-3, with D uncertain. Germline values: CDR1 SGHDT, CDR2 YYEEEE. The CDR3 has 16 amino acids. V lost 6 bases and J lost 0, with 16 bases in between. CDR3 residues: CASTLPGENSGNTIYF. The CDR3 DNA follows: TGTGCCAGCACCCTCCCCGGGGAGAACTCTGGAAACACCATATATTTT.

The rearrangement uses TRBV30 and TRBJ2-1, with 7 bases aligning to TRBD2. The V gene end was trimmed by 1 base and the J gene end by 4 bases; junction bases not matched to a gene: 7. The CDR3 has 15 amino acids. Germline V gene sequence: CDR1 GTSNPN, CDR2 SVGIG (reference sequence). Here the CDR3 reads CAWSGGGSAYNEQFF. The CDR3 DNA follows: TGTGCCTGGAGTGGGGGCGGGAGTGCTTACAATGAGCAGTTCTTC.

The CDR3 loop is CASSLGQGSYGYTF. In DNA, the CDR3 is TGTGCCAGCAGCCTCGGACAGGGATCCTATGGCTACACCTTC. The rearrangement joins TRBV7-2 to TRBJ1-2, with 8 bases aligning to TRBD1. The CDR3 is 14 amino acids. Per germline, CDR1 SGHTA and CDR2 FQGNSA. V lost 5 bases to trimming and J lost 4 bases; unmatched junction nucleotides: 6. Full variable domain (outside the CDR3, taken from reference TRBV7-2 and TRBJ1-2): GAGVSQSPSNKVTEKGKDVELRCDPISGHTALYWYRQSLGQGLEFLIYFQGNSAPDKSGLPSDRFSAERTGGSVSTLTIQRTQQEDSAVYLCASSLGQGSYGYTFGSGTRLTVV.

J is TRBJ1-6 and V is TRBV2, with TRBD1 identical over 9 bases. CDR3 length: 13 amino acids. J was trimmed by 6 bases and V by 6 bases; bases with no gene match: 0. From germline, CDR1 is SNHLY and CDR2 FYNNEI. CDR3 in amino acids: CASRDRGNSPLHF. As DNA, the CDR3 is TGTGCCAGCAGGGACAGGGGTAATTCACCCCTCCACTTT. The full variable domain, in which reference TRBV2 and TRBJ1-6 provide the parts outside the CDR3, is EPEVTQTPSHQVTQMGQEVILRCVPISNHLYFYWYRQILGQKVEFLVSFYNNEISEKSEIFDDQFSVERPDGSNFTLKIRSTKLEDSAMYFCASRDRGNSPLHFGNGTRLTVT.